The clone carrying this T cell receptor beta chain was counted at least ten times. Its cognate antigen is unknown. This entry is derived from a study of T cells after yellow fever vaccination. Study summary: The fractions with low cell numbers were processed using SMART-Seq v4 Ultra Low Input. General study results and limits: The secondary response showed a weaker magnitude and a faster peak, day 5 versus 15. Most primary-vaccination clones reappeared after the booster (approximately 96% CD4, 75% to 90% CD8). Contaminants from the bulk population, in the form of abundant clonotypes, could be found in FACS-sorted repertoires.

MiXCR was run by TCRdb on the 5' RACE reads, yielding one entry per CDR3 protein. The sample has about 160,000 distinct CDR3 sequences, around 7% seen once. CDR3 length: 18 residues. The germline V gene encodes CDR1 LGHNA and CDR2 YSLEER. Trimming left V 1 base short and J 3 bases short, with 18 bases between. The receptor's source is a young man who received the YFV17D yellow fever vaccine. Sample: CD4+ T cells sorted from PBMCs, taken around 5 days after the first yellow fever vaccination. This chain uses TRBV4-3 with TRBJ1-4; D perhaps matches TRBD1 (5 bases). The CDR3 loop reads CASSQGGPGLGSNEKLFF. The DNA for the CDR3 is TGCGCCAGCAGCCAAGGGGGCCCGGGCCTTGGGTCTAATGAAAAACTGTTTTTT.